These T cell receptor beta chains were read from a single sample in a study of regulatory T cells in long-lasting Graves disease. Using its own MiXCR run on the multiplex PCR reads, TCRdb lists one record per CDR3 protein. Altogether 400,000 to 500,000 distinct CDR3 sequences are present, under 15% being singletons, with the ten largest covering around 15%. These data are also associated with another study on T cells in Graves' hyperthyroidism and ophthalmopathy.

The source material was peripheral blood mononuclear cells (PBMCs), sampled at new diagnosis, from a patient treated with antithyroid drugs. Source of these receptors: a woman in her twenties or thirties with Graves disease. CDR3s include the opening cysteine and the closing phenylalanine or tryptophan. Fields, in order: V gene, D gene, J gene, clone size, CDR3 protein, CDR3 DNA. The D gene is left open where the match is weak. Rows give clone size only sometimes, using once, few, many, or a class for an expanded clone.

v_gene: TRBV27
d_gene: .
j_gene: TRBJ2-7
abundance: .
CDR3aa: CASSLKIRDYEQYF
CDR3nt: TGTGCCAGCAGCCTTAAAATCAGGGACTACGAGCAGTACTTC

v_gene: TRBV6-1
d_gene: TRBD1
j_gene: TRBJ1-5
abundance: many
CDR3aa: CASRRDRGGNQPQHF
CDR3nt: TGTGCCAGCAGGAGGGACAGGGGTGGCAATCAGCCCCAGCATTTT

v_gene: TRBV9
d_gene: TRBD2
j_gene: TRBJ2-7
abundance: .
CDR3aa: CASSVPGLAGGPVNEQYF
CDR3nt: TGTGCCAGCAGCGTACCCGGACTAGCGGGAGGGCCGGTCAACGAGCAGTACTTC

v_gene: TRBV3-1
d_gene: .
j_gene: TRBJ2-4
abundance: few
CDR3aa: CASSQAHGLGLAKNIQYF
CDR3nt: TGTGCCAGCAGCCAAGCCCATGGCCTGGGACTAGCCAAAAACATTCAGTACTTC

v_gene: TRBV15
d_gene: TRBD2
j_gene: TRBJ2-1
abundance: .
CDR3aa: CATSRPSGTSKSQFF
CDR3nt: TGTGCCACCAGCAGACCGTCCGGGACTAGCAAATCTCAGTTCTTC

v_gene: TRBV7-9
d_gene: .
j_gene: TRBJ1-2
abundance: .
CDR3aa: CASSLARQAVTF
CDR3nt: TGTGCCAGCAGCTTAGCCAGACAGGCTGTGACCTTC

v_gene: TRBV6-1
d_gene: TRBD1
j_gene: TRBJ1-6
abundance: many
CDR3aa: CASSPGTAYNSPLHF
CDR3nt: TGTGCCAGCAGTCCCGGGACAGCTTATAATTCACCCCTCCACTTT

v_gene: TRBV19
d_gene: .
j_gene: TRBJ1-5
abundance: .
CDR3aa: CASSATTWRGNQPQHF
CDR3nt: TGTGCCAGTAGTGCAACGACCTGGAGGGGCAATCAGCCCCAGCATTTT

v_gene: TRBV29-1
d_gene: .
j_gene: TRBJ2-1
abundance: many
CDR3aa: CSVEPGEQFF
CDR3nt: TGCAGCGTTGAGCCGGGTGAGCAGTTCTTC

v_gene: TRBV29-1
d_gene: TRBD2
j_gene: TRBJ2-5
abundance: many
CDR3aa: CSVVLAGETQYF
CDR3nt: TGCAGCGTTGTACTAGCGGGAGAGACCCAGTACTTC

v_gene: TRBV20-1
d_gene: .
j_gene: TRBJ2-7
abundance: many
CDR3aa: CSAPQMGGSYEQYF
CDR3nt: TGCAGTGCCCCTCAGATGGGCGGCTCCTACGAGCAGTACTTC

v_gene: TRBV5-1
d_gene: .
j_gene: TRBJ2-7
abundance: many
CDR3aa: CASSLETTYEQYF
CDR3nt: TGCGCCAGCAGCTTGGAGACTACCTACGAGCAGTACTTC

v_gene: TRBV7-8
d_gene: .
j_gene: TRBJ2-1
abundance: many
CDR3aa: CASSLSRGLDEQFF
CDR3nt: TGTGCCAGCAGCTTGAGCAGGGGATTGGATGAGCAGTTCTTC

v_gene: TRBV7-9
d_gene: .
j_gene: TRBJ1-6
abundance: .
CDR3aa: CASSFAGPSGNSPLHF
CDR3nt: TGTGCCAGCAGCTTTGCAGGGCCCTCTGGAAATTCACCCCTCCACTTT

v_gene: TRBV25-1
d_gene: .
j_gene: TRBJ2-3
abundance: .
CDR3aa: CASSEFGDTQYF
CDR3nt: TGTGCCAGCAGTGAATTTGGAGATACGCAGTATTTT

v_gene: TRBV10-3
d_gene: .
j_gene: TRBJ1-6
abundance: many
CDR3aa: CAISVQGETSPLHF
CDR3nt: TGTGCCATCAGTGTGCAGGGTGAGACCTCACCCCTCCACTTT

v_gene: TRBV20-1
d_gene: .
j_gene: TRBJ2-5
abundance: many
CDR3aa: CSARDRDTGEWETQYF
CDR3nt: TGCAGTGCTAGAGACCGGGACACCGGGGAGTGGGAGACCCAGTACTTC

v_gene: TRBV12-3/TRBV12-4
d_gene: .
j_gene: TRBJ1-1
abundance: many
CDR3aa: CASSFVRGEAFF
CDR3nt: TGTGCCAGCAGTTTCGTGAGGGGAGAAGCTTTCTTT

v_gene: TRBV2
d_gene: TRBD2
j_gene: TRBJ2-2
abundance: many
CDR3aa: CASLSRDYNTGELFF
CDR3nt: TGTGCCAGCCTGTCCCGGGACTACAACACCGGGGAGCTGTTTTTT

v_gene: TRBV3-1
d_gene: .
j_gene: TRBJ2-3
abundance: many
CDR3aa: CASSPYQTSPYSTDTQYF
CDR3nt: TGTGCCAGCAGCCCCTATCAGACCTCGCCTTATTCCACAGATACGCAGTATTTT

v_gene: TRBV12-3/TRBV12-4
d_gene: .
j_gene: TRBJ1-5
abundance: .
CDR3aa: CASRWNAGNNQPQHF
CDR3nt: TGTGCCAGCAGATGGAACGCGGGGAATAATCAGCCCCAGCATTTT

v_gene: TRBV28
d_gene: .
j_gene: TRBJ2-1
abundance: many
CDR3aa: CASRSLVKFGSFNEQFF
CDR3nt: TGTGCCAGCAGAAGCCTCGTAAAGTTTGGGAGCTTCAATGAGCAGTTCTTC

v_gene: TRBV5-1
d_gene: .
j_gene: TRBJ1-2
abundance: few
CDR3aa: CASSPRTVLDYGYTF
CDR3nt: TGCGCCAGCAGCCCCCGGACAGTGCTGGACTATGGCTACACCTTC

v_gene: TRBV11-2
d_gene: TRBD2
j_gene: TRBJ2-3
abundance: many
CDR3aa: CASRSTTSGRTDTQYF
CDR3nt: TGTGCCAGCAGATCCACCACTAGCGGGAGGACAGATACGCAGTATTTT

v_gene: TRBV5-1
d_gene: .
j_gene: TRBJ2-5
abundance: many
CDR3aa: CASSFYGETQYF
CDR3nt: TGCGCCAGCAGCTTTTACGGAGAGACCCAGTACTTC

v_gene: TRBV5-1
d_gene: TRBD2
j_gene: TRBJ2-1
abundance: .
CDR3aa: CASRYTGTSGRGDLRNEQFF
CDR3nt: TGCGCCAGCAGATACACCGGGACTAGCGGGAGGGGGGACTTGCGAAATGAGCAGTTCTTC

v_gene: TRBV7-8
d_gene: TRBD2
j_gene: TRBJ2-7
abundance: many
CDR3aa: CASSLGREGYEQYF
CDR3nt: TGTGCCAGCAGCTTAGGGCGGGAGGGCTACGAGCAGTACTTC

v_gene: TRBV27
d_gene: .
j_gene: TRBJ1-2
abundance: few
CDR3aa: CASSLSGLEGYTF
CDR3nt: TGTGCCAGCAGTTTATCAGGGCTCGAGGGCTACACCTTC

v_gene: TRBV6-8
d_gene: .
j_gene: TRBJ1-5
abundance: many
CDR3aa: CASSSGIGSDQPQHF
CDR3nt: TGTGCCAGCAGTTCTGGGATAGGGTCTGATCAGCCCCAGCATTTT

v_gene: TRBV13
d_gene: TRBD2
j_gene: TRBJ2-3
abundance: many
CDR3aa: CASSTRTSGRSSTDTQYF
CDR3nt: TGTGCCAGCAGCACCAGGACTAGCGGGAGATCGAGCACAGATACGCAGTATTTT

v_gene: TRBV10-3
d_gene: .
j_gene: TRBJ2-1
abundance: .
CDR3aa: CAITPSADYNEQFF
CDR3nt: TGTGCCATCACCCCATCAGCGGACTACAATGAGCAGTTCTTC

v_gene: TRBV18
d_gene: TRBD1
j_gene: TRBJ2-1
abundance: .
CDR3aa: CASSPGTGLFDEQFF
CDR3nt: TGTGCCAGCTCCCCTGGGACAGGTCTCTTCGATGAGCAGTTCTTC

v_gene: TRBV20-1
d_gene: TRBD2
j_gene: TRBJ2-1
abundance: .
CDR3aa: CSAPAGGRSGNEQFF
CDR3nt: TGCAGTGCCCCAGCGGGAGGAAGATCTGGGAATGAGCAGTTCTTC

v_gene: TRBV5-1
d_gene: .
j_gene: TRBJ2-5
abundance: many
CDR3aa: CASSLATVMETQYF
CDR3nt: TGCGCCAGCAGCTTGGCCACAGTAATGGAGACCCAGTACTTC

v_gene: TRBV6-2/TRBV6-3
d_gene: TRBD2
j_gene: TRBJ2-1
abundance: .
CDR3aa: CASRGLAENYNEQFF
CDR3nt: TGTGCCAGCAGGGGACTAGCGGAGAATTACAATGAGCAGTTCTTC

v_gene: TRBV4-2
d_gene: .
j_gene: TRBJ2-2
abundance: few
CDR3aa: CASSPHQDRGTGELFF
CDR3nt: TGTGCCAGCAGCCCTCACCAAGATCGGGGAACCGGGGAGCTGTTTTTT

v_gene: TRBV24-1
d_gene: TRBD1
j_gene: TRBJ2-1
abundance: few
CDR3aa: CATSVSTGPDNEQFF
CDR3nt: TGTGCCACCAGTGTCTCGACAGGGCCAGACAATGAGCAGTTCTTC

v_gene: TRBV5-1
d_gene: .
j_gene: TRBJ2-2
abundance: .
CDR3aa: CASSTPDSVFF
CDR3nt: TGCGCCAGCAGCACACCGGACTCGGTGTTTTTT

v_gene: TRBV19
d_gene: TRBD1
j_gene: TRBJ2-7
abundance: few
CDR3aa: CASSATGGGNYEQYF
CDR3nt: TGTGCCAGTAGTGCGACAGGGGGAGGGAACTACGAGCAGTACTTC

v_gene: TRBV19
d_gene: .
j_gene: TRBJ1-5
abundance: .
CDR3aa: CASSIDLGQGRAQHF
CDR3nt: TGTGCCAGTAGTATAGATCTAGGCCAGGGGAGAGCCCAGCATTTT

v_gene: TRBV12-3/TRBV12-4
d_gene: .
j_gene: TRBJ2-7
abundance: many
CDR3aa: CASTGGIAYEQYF
CDR3nt: TGTGCCAGCACGGGGGGCATCGCCTACGAGCAGTACTTC

v_gene: TRBV11-3
d_gene: TRBD2
j_gene: TRBJ2-1
abundance: .
CDR3aa: CASSVAGGANEQFF
CDR3nt: TGTGCCAGCAGCGTAGCGGGAGGAGCGAATGAGCAGTTCTTC

v_gene: TRBV5-1
d_gene: .
j_gene: TRBJ2-2
abundance: many
CDR3aa: CASSLFGGGGAGELFF
CDR3nt: TGCGCCAGCAGCTTATTCGGGGGAGGAGGTGCCGGGGAGCTGTTTTTT

v_gene: TRBV27
d_gene: .
j_gene: TRBJ2-7
abundance: .
CDR3aa: CASSSLLSVTYEQYF
CDR3nt: TGTGCCAGCAGCTCCCTGCTGTCCGTTACCTACGAGCAGTACTTC

v_gene: TRBV10-3
d_gene: TRBD2
j_gene: TRBJ2-2
abundance: few
CDR3aa: CAIRTGLGSGELFF
CDR3nt: TGTGCCATCAGGACGGGACTAGGATCCGGGGAGCTGTTTTTT

v_gene: TRBV19
d_gene: .
j_gene: TRBJ2-3
abundance: .
CDR3aa: CASRIGAGRTDTQYF
CDR3nt: TGTGCCAGTAGAATTGGGGCGGGACGCACAGATACGCAGTATTTT

v_gene: TRBV6-5
d_gene: .
j_gene: TRBJ2-1
abundance: many
CDR3aa: CASSSLGGDSSYNEQFF
CDR3nt: TGTGCCAGCAGTTCCCTTGGCGGAGACAGCTCCTACAATGAGCAGTTCTTC

v_gene: TRBV2
d_gene: .
j_gene: TRBJ2-3
abundance: few
CDR3aa: CASTRVRASDTQYF
CDR3nt: TGTGCCAGCACTCGAGTACGGGCCTCGGATACGCAGTATTTT